Below are 8 T cell receptor beta chains sequenced from a single sample in a study of graft-versus-host responses after intestinal transplantation. Clones were read by immunoSEQ multiplex PCR, and TCRdb kept only the in-frame ones, dropping some. The sample consists of 77,000 or so clones, around 92% of them appearing once. The source was PBMCs, collected 98 days after intestinal transplantation. Every receptor here comes from a human patient who received an intestinal transplant, so some T cells may come from the graft donor.

The chain has TRBV11-2 and TRBJ2-6, with 7 nucleotides matching TRBD1. Germline lookup yields CDR1 SGHAT and CDR2 FQNNGV. Germline trimming cut 7 bases from V and 0 bases from J; bases unmatched to any gene: 3. The CDR3 has 15 residues. The CDR3 DNA follows: TGTGCCAGCACCCCAGGGGGCTCTGGGGCCAACGTCCTGACTTTC. Amino acids: CASTPGGSGANVLTF.

The chain employs TRBV5-6 and TRBJ2-5, with TRBD2 matching 12 bases. The CDR3 has 16 amino acids. The junction had 2 bases not matched to a gene; V was cut back by 2 bases and J by 0 bases. CDR1 is SGHDT and CDR2 is YYEEEE in the germline V gene. The CDR3 DNA is TGTGCCAGCAGCTTTACTAGCGGGGGGTACCAAGAGACCCAGTACTTC. Protein: CASSFTSGGYQETQYF.

This chain connects TRBV4-1 to TRBJ2-1, with 7 bases that match TRBD1. V shed 2 bases and J 6 bases; nucleotides not matched to a gene: 7. CDR3 size: 15 residues. Germline V gene sequence: CDR1 MGHRA, CDR2 YSYEKL. CDR3 bases: TGCGCCAGCAGCCAAAACAGGGGCGGATTCAATGAGCAGTTCTTC. Translated: CASSQNRGGFNEQFF.

CDR3 in amino acids: CASSQGLAGPPYEQYF. The CDR3 DNA reads as TGTGCCAGCAGCCAGGGACTAGCGGGTCCGCCCTACGAGCAGTACTTC. The chain uses TRBV4-2 and TRBJ2-7, with 12 bases that match TRBD2. Germline V gives CDR1 LGHNA, CDR2 YNFKEQ. The J segment lost 2 bases and the V segment lost 3 bases, leaving 5 bases of the junction unmatched. The CDR3 totals 16 residues.

The V call is TRBV2, the J call TRBJ2-7, with D hard to call. Trimming took off 1 base at V and 2 bases at J, with 6 bases between the two ends. Germline CDR1 SNHLY, CDR2 FYNNEI. The CDR3 has 13 amino acids. This CDR3 reads CASSEGVTYEQYF. The CDR3 DNA reads TGTGCCAGCAGTGAAGGAGTTACCTACGAGCAGTACTTC.

This chain links TRBV4-1 with TRBJ2-1; D is possibly TRBD1 or TRBD2 (5 bases each). Trimming cost V 0 bases and J 12 bases, with 12 bases left between them. Germline CDR1 reads MGHRA; CDR2 reads YSYEKL. The CDR3 spans 13 residues. The DNA of the CDR3 is TGCGCCAGCAGCCAAGATGGGGGATTTGGGCAGTTCTTC. As protein: CASSQDGGFGQFF.

The V call is TRBV19, the J call TRBJ2-2, with TRBD1 matching 7 bases. V trimming: 1 base; J trimming: 6 bases; junction bases outside the gene matches: 11. The CDR3 is made up of 17 amino acids. Germline CDR1 reads LNHDA; CDR2 reads SQIVND (reference sequence). CDR3 nucleotides: TGTGCCAGTAGTATAGTGCCCGGGACAGTAATTGCCGGGGAGCTGTTTTTT. Amino acid sequence: CASSIVPGTVIAGELFF.

This chain connects TRBV6-4 to TRBJ2-7, with 12 positions matching TRBD2. Losses at the gene ends were 3 bases for V and 7 bases for J; bases not matched to a gene: 7. The CDR3 totals 15 residues. Germline CDR1 and CDR2: MRHNA and SNTAGT. CDR3 in amino acids: CASSERLAGGQEQYF. In DNA form, the CDR3 reads TGTGCCAGCAGTGAACGGCTAGCGGGGGGGCAAGAGCAGTACTTC.